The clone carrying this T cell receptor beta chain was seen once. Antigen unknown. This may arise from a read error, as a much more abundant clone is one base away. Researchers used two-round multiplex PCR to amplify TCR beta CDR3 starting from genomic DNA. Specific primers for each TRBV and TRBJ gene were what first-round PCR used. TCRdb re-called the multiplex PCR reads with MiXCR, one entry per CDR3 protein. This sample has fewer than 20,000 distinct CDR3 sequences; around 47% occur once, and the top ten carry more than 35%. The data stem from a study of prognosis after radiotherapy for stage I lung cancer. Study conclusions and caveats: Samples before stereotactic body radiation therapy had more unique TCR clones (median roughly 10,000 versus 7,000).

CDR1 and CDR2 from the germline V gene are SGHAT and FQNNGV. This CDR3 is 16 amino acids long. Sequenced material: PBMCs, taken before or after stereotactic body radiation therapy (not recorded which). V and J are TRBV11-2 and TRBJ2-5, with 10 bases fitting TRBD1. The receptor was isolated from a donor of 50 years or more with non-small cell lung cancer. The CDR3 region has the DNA TGTGCCAGCAGCTTAGGGCGGACAGGGGGGCAAGAGACCAAGTACTTC. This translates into CASSLGRTGGQETKYF.